This T cell receptor (beta chain) was profiled in a study of control samples from healthy donors and cancer patients (TCRdb year 2020). Between the V and J ends, shortened by 4 bases and 8 bases respectively, the junction contains 9 bases. The germline V gene encodes CDR1 MDHEN and CDR2 SYDVKM. The CDR3 runs 12 residues from the cysteine to the phenylalanine. Of the read, only the CDR3 DNA is kept; its 36 bases are in frame from base 1. Library preparation used the immunoSEQ multiplex PCR assay. What TCRdb holds here is the immuneACCESS table cut down to in-frame rearrangements. Part of the clones is not present; checked against another copy, under half of the missing clones reflect an unresolved V gene, and the others are unexplained. Recorded for this sample are approximately 150,000 clones; around 94% of them occurred a single time. 13% to 15% of the sample belongs to the ten largest clones. Remarks on this clone: Its antigen is still unknown. There are no base qualities to consult, and no much larger clone falls within one base.

The receptor was derived from a man in his fifties or sixties with colorectal cancer. The sequenced material came from PBMCs. The V and J genes are TRBV28 and TRBJ2-1; the D gene is possibly TRBD2, with 5 bases matching. The CDR3 here reads CASSSLAHEQFF. At the DNA level, the sequence is TGTGCCAGCAGTTCTCTAGCCCATGAGCAGTTCTTC.